Included here is one TCR beta chain sequence, with context. What it recognizes is unknown. The sample belongs to a study of OX40 agonist ivuxolimab in advanced cancers. Regarding the study as a whole: The mean number of expanded clones was higher in CD8+ T cells than in CD4+.

Generated by immunoSEQ multiplex PCR, the TCRdb table keeps only in-frame clones and is missing some. The profile shows 80,000 to 85,000 clones, roughly 86% of them singletons. V was clipped by 2 bases and J by 0 bases, with 7 bases between them. The CDR3 consists of 14 residues. Germline V lookup: CDR1 SGHVS, CDR2 FNYEAQ. The TCR was taken from an adult with an advanced solid tumor such as melanoma, head and neck, liver or kidney cancer. Sequenced here: CD4+ or CD8+ T cells sorted from blood, sampled in a trial of the OX40 agonist ivuxolimab. This rearrangement joins TRBV7-6 to TRBJ1-1, with no clear D. CDR3 amino acids: CASSLWSLNTEAFF. The CDR3 DNA sequence: TGTGCCAGCAGCTTATGGAGTCTGAACACTGAAGCTTTCTTT.